Listed below are T cell receptor beta chains from one sample, sequenced in a study of vaccination effects on CD4 cells after COVID-19. Antigens for these TCRs are unknown. Produced via immunoSEQ multiplex PCR; TCRdb's table is partial and in-frame only. The sample comprises tens of thousands of clones, less than 85% of which are singletons, and roughly 34% rests with the top ten. This specimen consisted of CD4+ T cells from PBMCs cultured with a peptide pool, obtained before COVID-19 vaccination. Receptors were obtained from a human donor who had a prior SARS-CoV-2 infection. Both conserved end residues are part of each CDR3. D genes are given only for firm matches. Some rows mark clone size as missing; the rest say once, few, many or name a class of expanded clone.

d_gene	j_gene	v_gene	abundance	CDR3aa	CDR3nt
NA	TRBJ1-2	TRBV29-1	NA	CSVAGLHGYGYTF	TGCAGCGTTGCGGGGTTACATGGCTATGGCTACACCTTC
TRBD2	TRBJ2-3	TRBV6-1	NA	CASSGPTSGGGTDTQYF	TGTGCCAGCAGTGGACCCACCAGCGGGGGAGGCACAGATACGCAGTATTTT
TRBD1	TRBJ1-2	TRBV25-1	few	CASSEGLGTGGSWTF	TGTGCCAGCAGTGAAGGGTTGGGGACAGGGGGCAGTTGGACCTTC
NA	TRBJ2-3	TRBV7-9	NA	CASSEADRIDTQYF	TGTGCCAGCAGCGAAGCTGACCGGATAGATACGCAGTATTTT
NA	TRBJ2-5	TRBV4-3	once	CASSQETGISETQYF	TGCGCCAGCAGCCAAGAAACAGGGATTTCAGAGACCCAGTACTTC
TRBD1	TRBJ2-7	TRBV7-2	few	CASRYRDRSSYEQYF	TGTGCCAGCAGGTACCGGGACAGGTCTTCCTACGAGCAGTACTTC
TRBD2	TRBJ2-3	TRBV11-1	NA	CASSFLSGTSTDTQYF	TGTGCCAGCAGCTTTTTAAGCGGGACCAGCACAGATACGCAGTATTTT
TRBD2	TRBJ2-7	TRBV20-1	NA	CSASILAGSYEQYF	TGCAGTGCTAGTATTCTAGCGGGCTCCTACGAGCAGTACTTC
TRBD2	TRBJ2-5	TRBV3-1/TRBV3-2	NA	CASSRATSGGAVLETQYF	TGTGCCAGCAGCCGGGCGACTAGCGGGGGGGCCGTCCTGGAGACCCAGTACTTC
NA	TRBJ2-5	TRBV6-2/TRBV6-3	NA	CASSYYREGTQYF	TGTGCCAGCAGTTACTACAGGGAGGGGACCCAGTACTTC
NA	TRBJ2-7	TRBV11-3	NA	CASSPPARGSYEQYF	TGTGCCAGCAGTCCCCCCGCCCGGGGGTCCTACGAGCAGTACTTC
TRBD2	TRBJ2-7	TRBV6-2/TRBV6-3	NA	CASSLRTGTSGKVYEQYF	TGTGCCAGCAGCCTTAGGACCGGGACTAGCGGGAAAGTCTACGAGCAGTACTTC
NA	TRBJ2-5	TRBV7-6	NA	CASSSGSWETQYF	TGTGCCAGCAGCTCCGGATCATGGGAGACCCAGTACTTC
NA	TRBJ1-6	TRBV5-4	NA	CASSRTVASPLHF	TGTGCCAGCAGCCGGACAGTTGCCTCACCCCTCCACTTT
NA	TRBJ2-1	TRBV19	NA	CASSDRRDLDEQFF	TGTGCCAGTAGCGACAGGCGGGATTTAGATGAGCAGTTCTTC
TRBD1	TRBJ1-5	TRBV27	NA	CASSQETGTQPQHF	TGTGCCAGCAGTCAAGAGACAGGGACTCAGCCCCAGCATTTT
NA	TRBJ1-4	TRBV15	NA	CATSRSANEKLFF	TGTGCCACCAGCCGTTCAGCTAATGAAAAACTGTTTTTT
TRBD2	TRBJ2-3	TRBV7-3	once	CASSQNGGAGSTDTQYF	TGTGCCAGCAGCCAAAACGGGGGGGCGGGTAGCACAGATACGCAGTATTTT
TRBD1	TRBJ2-5	TRBV7-8	NA	CASSSGQGYQETQYF	TGTGCCAGCAGCTCCGGACAGGGTTACCAAGAGACCCAGTACTTC
NA	TRBJ2-7	TRBV11-2	few	CASSGGVRSYEQYF	TGTGCCAGCAGCGGAGGTGTGAGGTCCTACGAGCAGTACTTC
NA	TRBJ1-2	TRBV12-3/TRBV12-4	NA	CASRPTPGGGYTF	TGTGCCAGCAGACCGACGCCGGGTGGAGGCTACACCTTC
NA	TRBJ2-7	TRBV7-9	NA	CASSSSGGHEQYF	TGTGCCAGCAGCTCCTCCGGGGGCCACGAGCAGTACTTC
NA	TRBJ2-1	TRBV11-3	NA	CANSLSPVADNEQFF	TGTGCCAACAGCTTATCCCCGGTCGCTGACAATGAGCAGTTCTTC
TRBD1	TRBJ1-2	TRBV19	NA	CASSMMDRGNYGYTF	TGTGCCAGTAGTATGATGGACAGGGGCAACTATGGCTACACCTTC
NA	TRBJ2-5	TRBV7-3	NA	CASSLTGGEETQYF	TGTGCCAGCAGCTTAACTGGAGGGGAAGAGACCCAGTACTTC
TRBD1	TRBJ2-3	TRBV2	NA	CASTDQGGTDTQYF	TGTGCCAGCACCGATCAGGGGGGCACAGATACGCAGTATTTT
NA	TRBJ2-5	TRBV12-3/TRBV12-4	NA	CASSLQGAETQYF	TGTGCCAGCAGTCTACAGGGAGCAGAGACCCAGTACTTC
TRBD2	TRBJ2-1	TRBV2	NA	CASSAQGRGSYNEQFF	TGTGCCAGCAGTGCACAAGGGAGGGGCTCCTACAATGAGCAGTTCTTC
TRBD2	TRBJ2-5	TRBV3-1/TRBV3-2	NA	CASRQAGAQETQYF	TGTGCCAGCAGACAAGCGGGAGCCCAAGAGACCCAGTACTTC
NA	TRBJ2-5	TRBV5-1	NA	CASSFSPVETQYF	TGCGCCAGCAGCTTTAGCCCCGTAGAGACCCAGTACTTC
NA	TRBJ1-4	TRBV15	once	CATSRLPRTGTNEKLFF	TGTGCCACCAGCAGACTCCCCCGCACGGGAACTAATGAAAAACTGTTTTTT
TRBD2	TRBJ2-1	TRBV11-2	NA	CASSLVTSQYNEQFF	TGTGCCAGCAGCCTCGTGACTAGCCAGTACAATGAGCAGTTCTTC
NA	TRBJ1-6	TRBV14	NA	CASSQTWRDSPLHF	TGTGCCAGCAGCCAAACCTGGAGGGATTCACCCCTCCACTTT
NA	TRBJ2-3	TRBV25-1	NA	CASTRFSTDTQYF	TGTGCCAGCACCAGGTTTAGCACAGATACGCAGTATTTT
NA	TRBJ1-1	TRBV7-9	NA	CASSYLQGNTEAFF	TGTGCCAGCAGCTACCTACAGGGGAACACTGAAGCTTTCTTT
NA	TRBJ1-2	TRBV5-1	NA	CASSLGPDYGYTF	TGCGCCAGCAGCTTGGGGCCCGACTATGGCTACACCTTC
NA	TRBJ2-3	TRBV9	NA	CASSVGFSGSTDTQYF	TGTGCCAGCAGCGTAGGGTTTAGCGGTAGCACAGATACGCAGTATTTT
NA	TRBJ2-7	TRBV7-9	few	CASSLGYLPEQYF	TGTGCCAGCAGCCTCGGTTACCTGCCCGAGCAGTACTTC
TRBD1	TRBJ1-1	TRBV29-1	NA	CSVDDRGGTEAFF	TGCAGCGTTGACGACAGGGGGGGCACTGAAGCTTTCTTT
NA	TRBJ1-2	TRBV5-1	once	CASSLDRTNYGYTF	TGCGCCAGCAGCTTGGACAGGACTAACTATGGCTACACCTTC
TRBD2	TRBJ2-5	TRBV5-1	NA	CASTATSGVQETQYF	TGCGCCAGCACTGCGACTAGCGGGGTCCAAGAGACCCAGTACTTC
NA	TRBJ1-2	TRBV19	NA	CASSIRQGDNYGYTF	TGTGCCAGTAGTATACGGCAGGGTGATAACTATGGCTACACCTTC
TRBD2	TRBJ2-3	TRBV7-8	NA	CASSAASGRLTDTQYF	TGTGCCAGCAGCGCGGCTAGCGGGAGGCTCACAGATACGCAGTATTTT
NA	TRBJ2-3	TRBV24-1	NA	CATSDFGPGSTDTQYF	TGTGCCACCAGTGATTTTGGGCCAGGGAGCACAGATACGCAGTATTTT
NA	TRBJ1-2	TRBV28	once	CASSLRFRPYGYTF	TGTGCCAGCAGTTTGCGGTTCCGACCCTATGGCTACACCTTC
NA	TRBJ2-1	TRBV7-2	NA	CASSLLAGRFYNEQFF	TGTGCCAGCAGCCTCTTGGCGGGACGGTTCTACAATGAGCAGTTCTTC
NA	TRBJ2-3	TRBV4-1	NA	CASQRRGDSTDTQYF	TGCGCCAGTCAACGTAGGGGGGATAGCACAGATACGCAGTATTTT
TRBD1	TRBJ1-2	TRBV7-3	NA	CASSLSPATGQPYF	TGTGCCAGCAGCTTATCCCCAGCGACAGGGCAACCCTACTTC